The present T cell receptor (beta chain) was sequenced within a study of control samples from healthy donors and cancer patients. The protocol was immunoSEQ multiplex PCR, while the TCRdb copy is restricted to in-frame clones and leaves out a portion. Of roughly 74,000 clones in the sample, 94% were seen once. The V and J ends lost 5 bases and 6 bases, in that order; junction bases with no gene match: 11. The CDR3 sequence is 15 residues long. Germline V gene sequence: CDR1 SGHTA, CDR2 FQGNSA. The TCR was taken from a woman aged 18-29 years in good health. The chain couples TRBV7-2 to TRBJ2-7; 9 nucleotides agree with TRBD1. The sequenced material came from blood. This CDR3 reads CASSPPDRGPSEQYF. DNA for the CDR3: TGTGCCAGCAGCCCACCGGACAGGGGCCCCTCCGAGCAGTACTTC. Using reference TRBV7-2 and TRBJ2-7 for the parts outside the CDR3, the full variable domain is GAGVSQSPSNKVTEKGKDVELRCDPISGHTALYWYRQSLGQGLEFLIYFQGNSAPDKSGLPSDRFSAERTGGSVSTLTIQRTQQEDSAVYLCASSPPDRGPSEQYFGPGTRLTVT.